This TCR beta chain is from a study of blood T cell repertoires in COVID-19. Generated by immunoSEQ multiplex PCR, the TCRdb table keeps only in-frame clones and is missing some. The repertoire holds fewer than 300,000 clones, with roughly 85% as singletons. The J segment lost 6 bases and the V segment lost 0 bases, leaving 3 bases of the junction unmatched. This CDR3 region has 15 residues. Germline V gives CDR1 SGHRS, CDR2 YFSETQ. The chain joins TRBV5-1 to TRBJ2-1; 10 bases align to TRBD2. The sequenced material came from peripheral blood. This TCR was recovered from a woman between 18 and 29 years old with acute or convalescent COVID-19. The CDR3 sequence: CASSLGRTSGNEQFF. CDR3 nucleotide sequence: TGCGCCAGCAGCTTGGGACGGACTAGCGGCAATGAGCAGTTCTTC.